The source of this T cell receptor (beta chain) is a study of T cells in Graves' hyperthyroidism and ophthalmopathy. This clonotype was counted many times. Antigen specificity is unknown. Uncontrolled infection, other autoimmune disease, pregnancy or lactation disqualified patients from enrolment. The blood was taken when hyperthyroidism was first diagnosed, before any ophthalmopathy symptoms showed up. Overall study results and limits: Onset of ophthalmopathy came a median approximately 6.5 months after the model predicted it. Clonotypes that were expanded in thyroid above 0.001 mostly appeared in blood too.

The source material, RNA transcripts, was used to amplify TCR beta CDR3 regions. A set of HTBI primers served as the primers for a first-round RT-PCR of the TCR CDR3. One entry per CDR3 protein, called by TCRdb with MiXCR from the multiplex PCR reads. In the table there are about 160,000 distinct CDR3 sequences, 9.4% of which are singletons. Sequenced material: blood. The TCR comes from a woman aged 18-30 years with Graves' hyperthyroidism that later progressed to Graves' ophthalmopathy.

CDR3 DNA: TGTGCCAGCAGTTTGGGGGGGGCAGGCAACCAAGAGACCCAGTACTTC. It yields the protein CASSLGGAGNQETQYF. This sequence joins TRBV27 and TRBJ2-5, with D tentatively TRBD2 (7 bases). This CDR3 comprises 16 residues. V gave up 3 bases and J gave up 0 bases, with 14 bases separating them. CDR1 is MNHEY and CDR2 is SMNVEV in the germline V gene (reference sequence).